Here is one TCR beta chain with its context. It has no known antigen specificity. Base qualities are not recorded, but no much larger clone differs from it by a single base. At diagnosis, peripheral blood, uninvolved tumor-adjacent lung and tumor were collected and were preserved as a mix of fresh-frozen and FFPE material. Blood samples were analyzed as peripheral blood mononuclear cells for TCR repertoire profiling. The immunoSEQ Assay was used to sequence TCR beta CDR3 regions from DNA. For the original study's pipeline: To compute T cell density, TCR beta template counts were normalized to usable DNA, which was estimated by amplifying housekeeping genes. Using the preseqR package, richness was estimated by extrapolating to 120,000 templates for tissue samples and 400,000 templates for PBMC samples. Clonality was defined as one minus Pielou's evenness. Differential abundance testing on productive amino-acid clonotypes, with a minimum total count of 5 and an alpha of 0.1, was used to identify tissue-enriched TCRs. The Jaccard Index and the Morisita Overlap Index were used to quantify repertoire overlap between compartments. TCR beta CDR3s were clustered by GLIPH together with public tetramer-defined viral CDR3s, and at least three viral sequences plus V-gene enrichment were required for viral motifs. TCRdb holds this immuneACCESS table with in-frame rearrangements only. Some clones are missing; in checked studies, unresolved V genes explain under half, and the rest has no known cause. V and J calls and clone size are given by that table; D and trimming were obtained from the DNA. The sample profile shows tens of thousands of clones; roughly 88% of them were found once. Approximately 17% of the sample is in the top ten clones.

V drops 3 bases and J drops 2 bases, leaving 10 bases in between. Reading from cysteine to phenylalanine, the CDR3 counts 14 amino acids. Here the CDR3 DNA is all that survives: 42 bases in frame from base 1. According to the germline V gene, CDR1 reads KGHSH and CDR2 reads LQKENI. This entry comes from a study of T cells in localized non-small cell lung cancer (TCRdb year 2020). Study-level background: Comparing tumors with uninvolved tumor-adjacent lungs, the study looked at the T cell repertoires of a few hundred patients with early-stage NSCLC. The cohort consisted of around 250 treatment-naive NSCLC patients whose localized lung tumors had been resected. A mean age of roughly 66 years was recorded for the NSCLC patients, of whom 120 to 150 were male and more than 95 were female.

Beyond this particular receptor, the publication reports: Since the design was exploratory, TCR variables were selected using unadjusted p-values with no false-discovery rate correction. A median of roughly 60 of the top 100 tumor clones were detected in paired uninvolved adjacent lung, and around 30 of these tumor clones were also found among the top 100 clones of the paired uninvolved adjacent lung. Uninvolved tumor-adjacent lung showed the highest T cell clonality, higher than tumor, which suggests more focused antigenic responses in the uninvolved tumor-adjacent lung. Longer overall survival was associated with higher blood T cell density, whereas shorter survival was associated with higher adjacent-lung clonality. Because multi-region tumor sequencing was not performed, intratumor heterogeneity could not be ruled out.

The sequence came from a man aged 40 to 75 with stage III lung adenocarcinoma. The sample was peripheral blood mononuclear cells, taken before any cancer treatment. The sequence links TRBV18 to TRBJ1-2, and possibly TRBD1, on 6 matching bases. The sequenced DNA: TGTGCCAGCTCACCCTCCGGACAGAACTATGGCTACACCTTC. Translation gives CASSPSGQNYGYTF. With the rest looked up from the reference TRBV18 and TRBJ1-2 genes rather than sequenced, the full variable domain is NAGVMQNPRHLVRRRGQEARLRCSPMKGHSHVYWYRQLPEEGLKFMVYLQKENIIDESGMPKERFSAEFPKEGPSILRIQQVVRGDSAAYFCASSPSGQNYGYTFGSGTRLTVV.